The 8 T cell receptor beta chains reported below all come from one sample, sequenced in a study of patients and donors after allogeneic stem cell transplantation. TCRdb fed the RT-PCR reads into MiXCR, producing one record per CDR3 protein. The sample lists roughly 250,000 distinct CDR3 sequences, 13% to 15% seen once, with roughly 10% in the top ten. Sequencing was performed on blood, either unsorted or a sorted T cell fraction (not recorded which). These receptors all come from a human donor who was either an allogeneic HSCT recipient or a stem cell or donor lymphocyte infusion donor (not recorded which). It is not recorded whose cells these are; they may come from a transplant donor.

This clonotype was counted only a few times. The chain uses TRBV6-1 and TRBJ2-5; tentatively, D is TRBD1 (6 bases). V lost 6 bases and J 5 bases, leaving 16 bases between the germline ends. The CDR3 length is 14 residues. Germline CDR1 is MNHNS and CDR2 is SASEGT. The CDR3 region is CASRPLDSLETQYF. DNA of the CDR3: TGTGCCAGCAGACCGTTGGACAGTTTGGAGACCCAGTACTTC.

The V and J genes are TRBV29-1 and TRBJ1-2, with 7 bases matching TRBD1. This CDR3 is 13 amino acids long. V gave up 4 bases and J gave up 8 bases; unmatched junction bases: 10. Germline values: CDR1 SQVTM, CDR2 ANQGSEA. CDR3 sequence reads: CSVVGAGGFGYTF. The DNA for the CDR3 is TGCAGCGTTGTCGGGGCAGGGGGGTTCGGCTACACCTTC.

The rearrangement joins TRBV29-1 to TRBJ1-1, with D hard to call. Germline values: CDR1 SQVTM, CDR2 ANQGSEA. CDR3 length: 13 amino acids. Between the trimmed V and J ends, which lost 4 bases and 1 base, there was a span of 10 bases. In DNA, the CDR3 is TGCAGCGTTGCCAGGATTGAGAACACTGAAGCTTTCTTT. It specifies CSVARIENTEAFF. The full variable domain, completed using reference TRBV29-1 and TRBJ1-1, is SAVISQKPSRDICQRGTSLTIQCQVDSQVTMMFWYRQQPGQSLTLIATANQGSEATYESGFVIDKFPISRPNLTFSTLTVSNMSPEDSSIYLCSVARIENTEAFFGQGTRLTVV.

The J gene is TRBJ2-3, the V gene TRBV6-5, with D possibly being TRBD2 (7 bases). The CDR3 runs 15 residues. Between the trimmed V and J ends, which lost 2 bases and 7 bases, there was a span of 16 bases. CDR1 MNHEY and CDR2 SVGAGI come from the germline V gene. This CDR3 reads CASSYDEQGGYTQYF. The CDR3 bases are TGTGCCAGCAGTTACGATGAACAGGGAGGGTATACGCAGTATTTT.

This clonotype was detected only a few times. The V gene is TRBV12-3 or TRBV12-4, the J gene TRBJ1-5; D gene ambiguous. V lost 2 bases, J lost 0 bases, and 14 bases lay in between. The CDR3 extends over 17 amino acids. The CDR3 spells CASSLKVVGASNQPQHF. The DNA for the CDR3 is TGTGCCAGCAGTTTAAAGGTGGTGGGAGCTAGCAATCAGCCCCAGCATTTT.

This rearrangement joins TRBV25-1 to TRBJ2-7, with TRBD1 matching 8 bases. Germline trimming cut 3 bases from V and 2 bases from J; bases unmatched to any gene: 12. This CDR3 is built from 17 residues. Germline assignment: CDR1 MGHDK and CDR2 SYGVNS. The CDR3 sequence is CASSDRAPGGATYEQYF. Here the CDR3 DNA reads TGTGCCAGCAGTGACAGAGCCCCAGGGGGCGCGACCTACGAGCAGTACTTC.

The rearrangement joins TRBV20-1 to TRBJ2-5; unclear D gene. Germline V gives CDR1 DFQATT, CDR2 SNEGSKA (reference sequence). The CDR3 has 13 residues. Trimming removed 3 bases at V and 7 bases at J, with 15 bases between. The CDR3 spells CSASVAGVWTQYF. CDR3 sequence (DNA): TGCAGTGCTAGCGTCGCCGGCGTGTGGACCCAGTACTTC.

The chain employs TRBV5-1 and TRBJ1-5; TRBD1 is a possible D gene (5 bases). The CDR3 runs to 15 residues. Trimming cost V 4 bases and J 0 bases, with 11 bases left between them. Germline lookup yields CDR1 SGHRS and CDR2 YFSETQ. The CDR3 is CASSHGTDSNQPQHF. The CDR3, as DNA: TGCGCCAGCAGCCACGGGACGGATAGCAATCAGCCCCAGCATTTT.